This TCR beta chain was documented in a study of identifying expanded T cells in peripheral blood. Assay used: immunoSEQ multiplex PCR; TCRdb lists only in-frame clones, some missing. The table shows approximately 97,000 clones, with approximately 89% occurring only once. V was clipped by 2 bases and J by 8 bases, with 9 bases between them. This CDR3 is 11 amino acids long. CDR1 is GTSNPN, CDR2 SVGIG, per germline (reference sequence). The rearrangement links TRBV30 to TRBJ1-2; no clear D. Sequencing was performed on blood. The sequence derives from a person aged 18-70 years in good health. The chain's CDR3 is CAWSQGAGYTF. Written as DNA, the CDR3 is TGTGCCTGGAGTCAAGGAGCCGGCTACACCTTC.